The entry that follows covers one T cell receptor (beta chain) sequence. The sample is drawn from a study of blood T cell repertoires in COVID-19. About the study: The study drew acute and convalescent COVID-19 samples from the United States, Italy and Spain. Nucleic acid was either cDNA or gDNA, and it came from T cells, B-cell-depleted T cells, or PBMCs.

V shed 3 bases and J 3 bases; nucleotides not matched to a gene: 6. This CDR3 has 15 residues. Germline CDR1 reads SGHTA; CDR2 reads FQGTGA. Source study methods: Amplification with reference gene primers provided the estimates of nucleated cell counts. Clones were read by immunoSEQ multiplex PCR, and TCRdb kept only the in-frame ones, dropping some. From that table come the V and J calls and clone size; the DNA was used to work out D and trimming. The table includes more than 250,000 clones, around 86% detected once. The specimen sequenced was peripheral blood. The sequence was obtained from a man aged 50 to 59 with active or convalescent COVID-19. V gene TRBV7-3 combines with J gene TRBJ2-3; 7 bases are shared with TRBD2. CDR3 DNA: TGTGCCAGCAGCTTCAGCGGGATGCAAACAGATACGCAGTATTTT. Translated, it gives CASSFSGMQTDTQYF.